The 4 T cell receptor beta chains reported below all come from one sample, sequenced in a study of T cells in Graves' hyperthyroidism and ophthalmopathy. Using RNA transcripts as the source, TCR beta CDR3 regions were amplified. First-round RT-PCR with HTBI primers amplified the TCR CDR3 region. MiXCR, run by TCRdb on the multiplex PCR reads, gives a single entry per CDR3 protein. Of hundreds of thousands of distinct CDR3 sequences in the sample, 14% to 15% were seen once. The specimen was blood. The receptors were gathered from a man younger than 35 with Graves' ophthalmopathy.

This clonotype came up many times. The V gene is TRBV12-5, the J gene TRBJ2-5, with 8 bases identical to TRBD2. The CDR3 loop spans 15 amino acids. V shed 5 bases and J 4 bases; nucleotides not matched to a gene: 9. Germline V lookup: CDR1 LGHNT, CDR2 FRNRAP. CDR3 loop: CASGRPGLVAETQYF. CDR3 nucleotide sequence: TGTGCTAGTGGTCGACCGGGACTAGTCGCAGAGACCCAGTACTTC. The variable domain in full, with the rest retrieved from reference TRBV12-5 and TRBJ2-5, is DARVTQTPRHKVTEMGQEVTMRCQPILGHNTVFWYRQTMMQGLELLAYFRNRAPLDDSGMPKDRFSAEMPDATLATLKIQPSEPRDSAVYFCASGRPGLVAETQYFGPGTRLLVL.

This clonotype was recorded a few times. This rearrangement joins TRBV6-2 or TRBV6-3 to TRBJ2-2, with unresolved D. Per germline, CDR1 MNHEY and CDR2 SVGEGT. There are 13 residues in the CDR3. V gave up 6 bases and J gave up 4 bases, with 9 bases separating them. This CDR3 is CASRQPPTGELFF. The CDR3 DNA sequence: TGTGCCAGCAGACAACCGCCCACCGGGGAGCTGTTTTTT.

The chain links TRBV20-1 to TRBJ2-2, with D possibly being TRBD2 (5 bases). The V and J ends lost 1 base and 2 bases respectively, with 11 bases between them. The CDR3 loop spans 15 amino acids. Germline V lookup: CDR1 DFQATT, CDR2 SNEGSKA (reference sequence). In DNA form, the CDR3 reads TGCAGTGCTAGAGTTTACCGGGATAACACCGGGGAGCTGTTTTTT. It specifies CSARVYRDNTGELFF.

This clonotype was seen repeatedly, ten times or more. The gene calls are TRBV2 and TRBJ2-2; D possibly uses TRBD1 or TRBD2 (5 bases each). The CDR3 has 14 amino acids. V lost 6 bases to trimming and J lost 4 bases, with 12 bases between them. Germline V gene lookup returns CDR1 SNHLY and CDR2 FYNNEI. CDR3 in amino acids: CASRGTAGTGELFF. The CDR3 nucleotides read TGTGCCAGCAGGGGGACGGCGGGCACCGGGGAGCTGTTTTTT.